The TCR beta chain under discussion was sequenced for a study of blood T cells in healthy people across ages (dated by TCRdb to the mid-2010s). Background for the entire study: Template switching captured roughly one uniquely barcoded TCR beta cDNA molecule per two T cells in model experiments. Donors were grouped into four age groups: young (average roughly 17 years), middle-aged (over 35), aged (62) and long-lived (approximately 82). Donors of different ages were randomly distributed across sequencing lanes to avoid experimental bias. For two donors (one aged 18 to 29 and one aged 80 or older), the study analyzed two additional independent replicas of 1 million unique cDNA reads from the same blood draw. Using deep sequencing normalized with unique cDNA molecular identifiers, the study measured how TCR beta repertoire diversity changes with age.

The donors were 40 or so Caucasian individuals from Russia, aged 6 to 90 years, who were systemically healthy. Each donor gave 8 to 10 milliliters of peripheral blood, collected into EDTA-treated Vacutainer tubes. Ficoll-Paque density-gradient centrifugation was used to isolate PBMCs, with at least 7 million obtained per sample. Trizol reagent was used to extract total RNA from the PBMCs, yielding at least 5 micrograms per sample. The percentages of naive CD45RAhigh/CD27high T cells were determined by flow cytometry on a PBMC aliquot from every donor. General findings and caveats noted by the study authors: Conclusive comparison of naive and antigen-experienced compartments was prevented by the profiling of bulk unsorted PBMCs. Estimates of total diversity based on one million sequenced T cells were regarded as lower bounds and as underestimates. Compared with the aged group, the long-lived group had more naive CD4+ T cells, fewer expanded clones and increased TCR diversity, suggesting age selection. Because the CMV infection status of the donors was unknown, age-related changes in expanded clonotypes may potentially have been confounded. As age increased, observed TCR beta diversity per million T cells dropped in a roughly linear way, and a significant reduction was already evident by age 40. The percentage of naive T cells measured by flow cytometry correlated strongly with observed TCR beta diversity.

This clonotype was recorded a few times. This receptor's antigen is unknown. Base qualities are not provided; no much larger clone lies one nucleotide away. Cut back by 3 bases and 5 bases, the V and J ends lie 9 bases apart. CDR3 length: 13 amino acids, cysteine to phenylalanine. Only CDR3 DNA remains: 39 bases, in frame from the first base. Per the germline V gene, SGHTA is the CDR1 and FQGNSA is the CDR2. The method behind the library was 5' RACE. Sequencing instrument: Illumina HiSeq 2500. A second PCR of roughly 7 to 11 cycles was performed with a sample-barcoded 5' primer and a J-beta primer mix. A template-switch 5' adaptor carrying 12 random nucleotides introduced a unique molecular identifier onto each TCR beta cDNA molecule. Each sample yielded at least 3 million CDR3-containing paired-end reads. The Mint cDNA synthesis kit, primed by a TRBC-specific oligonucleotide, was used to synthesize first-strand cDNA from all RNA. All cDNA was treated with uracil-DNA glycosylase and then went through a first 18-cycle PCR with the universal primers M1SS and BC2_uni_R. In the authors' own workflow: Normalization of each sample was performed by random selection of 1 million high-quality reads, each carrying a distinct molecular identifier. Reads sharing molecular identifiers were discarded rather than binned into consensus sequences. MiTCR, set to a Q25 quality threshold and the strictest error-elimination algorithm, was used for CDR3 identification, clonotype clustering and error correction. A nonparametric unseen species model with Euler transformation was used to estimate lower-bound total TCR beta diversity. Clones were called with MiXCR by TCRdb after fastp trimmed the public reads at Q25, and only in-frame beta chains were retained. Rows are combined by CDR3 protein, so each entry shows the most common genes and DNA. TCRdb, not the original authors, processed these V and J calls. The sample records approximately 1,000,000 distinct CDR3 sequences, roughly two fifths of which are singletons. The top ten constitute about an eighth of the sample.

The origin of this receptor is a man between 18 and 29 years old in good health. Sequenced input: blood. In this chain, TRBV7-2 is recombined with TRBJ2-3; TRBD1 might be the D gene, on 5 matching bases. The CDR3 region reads CASSFLTVDTQYF. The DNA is TGTGCCAGCAGCTTTTTGACAGTAGATACGCAGTATTTT.